This TCR beta chain was recorded in a study of beta chain features in type 1 diabetes. Expressed TCRB transcripts got sequenced, as all isolated RNA was reverse transcribed. Method: immunoSEQ multiplex PCR; TCRdb's copy keeps in-frame clones and lacks some. The repertoire consists of 130,000 to 150,000 clones, with around 51% occurring once and the leading ten covering roughly 0.4%. CDR1 is MDHEN, CDR2 SYDVKM, per germline. The CDR3 contains 17 residues. The V segment lost 6 bases and the J segment 4 bases; nucleotides outside the gene matches: 12. The sequenced material came from Tregs from blood. This chain uses TRBV28 with TRBJ2-1, with TRBD2 identical over 10 bases. The sequence came from a man aged 18 to 30 in good health. CDR3 coding DNA: TGTGCCAGCAGCCCTAGCGGGAGCCTACTAATGTACAATGAGCAGTTCTTC. Translated, it gives CASSPSGSLLMYNEQFF.